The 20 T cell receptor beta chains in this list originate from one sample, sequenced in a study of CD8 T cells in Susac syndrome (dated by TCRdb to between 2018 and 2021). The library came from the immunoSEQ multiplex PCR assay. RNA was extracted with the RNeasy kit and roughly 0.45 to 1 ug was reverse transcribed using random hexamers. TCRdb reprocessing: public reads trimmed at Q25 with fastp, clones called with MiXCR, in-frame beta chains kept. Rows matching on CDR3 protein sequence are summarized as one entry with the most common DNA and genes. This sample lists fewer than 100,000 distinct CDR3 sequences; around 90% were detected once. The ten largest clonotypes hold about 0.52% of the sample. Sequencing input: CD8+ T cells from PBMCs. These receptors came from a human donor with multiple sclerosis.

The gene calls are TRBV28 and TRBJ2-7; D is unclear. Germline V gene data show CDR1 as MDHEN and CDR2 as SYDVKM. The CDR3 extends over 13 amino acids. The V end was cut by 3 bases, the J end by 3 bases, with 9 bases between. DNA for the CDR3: TGTGCCAGCAGTTTCCGTAGTCTCTACGAGCAGTACTTC. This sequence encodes CASSFRSLYEQYF.

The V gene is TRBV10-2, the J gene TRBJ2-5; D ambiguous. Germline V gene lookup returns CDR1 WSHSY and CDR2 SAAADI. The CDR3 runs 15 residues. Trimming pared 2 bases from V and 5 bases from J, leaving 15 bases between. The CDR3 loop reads CASSEVVAIRETQYF. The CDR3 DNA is TGCGCCAGCAGTGAGGTAGTTGCCATTCGGGAGACCCAGTACTTC.

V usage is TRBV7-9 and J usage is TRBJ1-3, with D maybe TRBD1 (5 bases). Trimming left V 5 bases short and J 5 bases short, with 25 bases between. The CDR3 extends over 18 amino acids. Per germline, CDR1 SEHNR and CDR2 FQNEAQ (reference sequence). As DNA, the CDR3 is TGTGCCAGCAGCCCTAAGGCGGGGCGGGCCACGGGTAGAAACACCATATATTTT. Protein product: CASSPKAGRATGRNTIYF.

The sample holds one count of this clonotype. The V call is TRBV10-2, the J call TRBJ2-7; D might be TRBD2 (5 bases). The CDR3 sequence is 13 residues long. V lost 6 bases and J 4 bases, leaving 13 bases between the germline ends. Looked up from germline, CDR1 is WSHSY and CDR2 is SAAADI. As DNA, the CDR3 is TGCGCCAGCAGGGGTGGGAGAGGATACGAGCAGTACTTC. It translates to CASRGGRGYEQYF.

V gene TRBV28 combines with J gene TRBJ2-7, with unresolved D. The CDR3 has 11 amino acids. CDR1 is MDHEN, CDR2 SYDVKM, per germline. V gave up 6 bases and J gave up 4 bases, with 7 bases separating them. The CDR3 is CASSQDYEQYF. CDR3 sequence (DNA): TGTGCCAGCAGCCAGGATTACGAGCAGTACTTC.

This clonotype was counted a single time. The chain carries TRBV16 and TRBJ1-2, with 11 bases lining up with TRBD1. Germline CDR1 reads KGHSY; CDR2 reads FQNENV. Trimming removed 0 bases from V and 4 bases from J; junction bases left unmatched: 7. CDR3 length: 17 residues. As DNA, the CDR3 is TGTGCCAGCAGCCAATCGACGGGGGACAGGGGGGTCTATGGCTACACCTTC. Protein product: CASSQSTGDRGVYGYTF.

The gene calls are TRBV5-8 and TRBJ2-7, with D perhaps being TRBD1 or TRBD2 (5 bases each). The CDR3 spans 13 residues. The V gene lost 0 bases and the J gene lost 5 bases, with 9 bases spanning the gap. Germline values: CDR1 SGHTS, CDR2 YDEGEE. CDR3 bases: TGTGCCAGCAGCTTGGGGTTGGGGGACGAGCAGTACTTC. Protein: CASSLGLGDEQYF.

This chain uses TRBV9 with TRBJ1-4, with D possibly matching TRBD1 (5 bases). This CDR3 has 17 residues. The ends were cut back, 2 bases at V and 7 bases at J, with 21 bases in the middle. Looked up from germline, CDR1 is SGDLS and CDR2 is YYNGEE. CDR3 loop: CASSVGDRGDYGEKLFF. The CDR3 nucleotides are TGTGCCAGCAGCGTTGGTGATCGAGGGGATTATGGTGAAAAACTGTTTTTT.

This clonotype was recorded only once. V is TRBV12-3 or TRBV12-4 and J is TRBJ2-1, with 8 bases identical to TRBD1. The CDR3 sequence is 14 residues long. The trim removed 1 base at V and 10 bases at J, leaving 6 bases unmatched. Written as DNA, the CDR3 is TGTGCCAGCAGTTTAGGGCAGGGGGCGGGCGAGCAGTTCTTC. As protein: CASSLGQGAGEQFF.

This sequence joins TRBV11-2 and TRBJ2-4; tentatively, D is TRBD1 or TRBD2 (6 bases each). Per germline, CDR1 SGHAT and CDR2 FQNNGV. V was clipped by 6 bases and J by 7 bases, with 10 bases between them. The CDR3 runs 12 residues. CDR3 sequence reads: CASRRGGNIQYF. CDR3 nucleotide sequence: TGTGCCAGCAGACGAGGGGGGAACATTCAGTACTTC.

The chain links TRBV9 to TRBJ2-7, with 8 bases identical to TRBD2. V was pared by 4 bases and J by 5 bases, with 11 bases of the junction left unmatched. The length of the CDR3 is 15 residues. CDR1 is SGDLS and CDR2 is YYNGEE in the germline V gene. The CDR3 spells CASSPRAAGDHEQYF. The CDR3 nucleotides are TGTGCCAGCAGCCCTAGAGCAGCGGGGGATCACGAGCAGTACTTC.

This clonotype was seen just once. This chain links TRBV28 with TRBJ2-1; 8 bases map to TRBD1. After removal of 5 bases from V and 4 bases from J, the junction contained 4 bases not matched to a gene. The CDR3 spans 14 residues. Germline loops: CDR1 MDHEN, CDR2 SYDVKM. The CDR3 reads CASSLWTGYNEQFF. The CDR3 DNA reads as TGTGCCAGCAGTCTTTGGACAGGGTACAATGAGCAGTTCTTC.

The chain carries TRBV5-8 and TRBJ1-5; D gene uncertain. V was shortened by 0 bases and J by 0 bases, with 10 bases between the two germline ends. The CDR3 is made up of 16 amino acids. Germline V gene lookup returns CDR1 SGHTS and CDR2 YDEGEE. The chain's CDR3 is CASSLGAGYSNQPQHF. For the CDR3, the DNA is TGTGCCAGCAGCTTGGGTGCGGGGTATAGCAATCAGCCCCAGCATTTT. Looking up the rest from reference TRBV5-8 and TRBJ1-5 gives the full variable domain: EAGVTQSPTHLIKTRGQQATLRCSPISGHTSVYWYQQALGLGLQFLLWYDEGEERNRGNFPPRFSGRQFPNYSSELNVNALELEDSALYLCASSLGAGYSNQPQHFGDGTRLSIL.

Written as DNA, the CDR3 is TGTGCCAGCAGTGAAGAGTCGGTTCGACTAGCGGGGGACAATGAGCAGTTCTTC. Translating gives CASSEESVRLAGDNEQFF. The chain carries TRBV6-1 and TRBJ2-1, with 12 bases aligning to TRBD2. After removal of 1 base from V and 5 bases from J, the junction contained 9 bases not matched to a gene. Germline CDR1 MNHNS, CDR2 SASEGT. CDR3 length: 18 amino acids.

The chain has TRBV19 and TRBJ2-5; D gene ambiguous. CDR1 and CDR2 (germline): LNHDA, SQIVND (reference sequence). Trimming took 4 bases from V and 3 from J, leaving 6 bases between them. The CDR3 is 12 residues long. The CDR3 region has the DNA TGTGCCAGTAGTACCCATGAAGAGACCCAGTACTTC. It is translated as CASSTHEETQYF.

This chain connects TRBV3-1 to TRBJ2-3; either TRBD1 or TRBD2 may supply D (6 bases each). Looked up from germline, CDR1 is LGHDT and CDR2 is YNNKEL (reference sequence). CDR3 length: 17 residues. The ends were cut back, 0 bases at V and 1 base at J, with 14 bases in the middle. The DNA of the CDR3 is TGTGCCAGCAGCCAAGATCGGGGGCGGGACCGCACAGATACGCAGTATTTT. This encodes CASSQDRGRDRTDTQYF.

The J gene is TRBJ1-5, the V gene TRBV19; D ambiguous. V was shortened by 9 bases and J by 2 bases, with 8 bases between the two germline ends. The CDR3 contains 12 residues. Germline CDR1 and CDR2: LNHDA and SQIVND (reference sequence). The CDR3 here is CASHEGNQPQHF. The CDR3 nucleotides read TGTGCCAGCCATGAAGGCAATCAGCCCCAGCATTTT.

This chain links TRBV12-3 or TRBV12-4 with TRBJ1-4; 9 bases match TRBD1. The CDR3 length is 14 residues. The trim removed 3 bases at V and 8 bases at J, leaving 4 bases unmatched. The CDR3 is CASSLDRGQEKLFF. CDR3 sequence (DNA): TGTGCCAGCAGTTTGGACAGGGGACAGGAAAAACTGTTTTTT.

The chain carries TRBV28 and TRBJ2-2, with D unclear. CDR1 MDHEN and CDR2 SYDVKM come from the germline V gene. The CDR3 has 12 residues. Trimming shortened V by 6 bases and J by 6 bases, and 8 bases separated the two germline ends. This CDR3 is CASSQDPGELFF. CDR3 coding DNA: TGTGCCAGCAGCCAGGACCCCGGGGAGCTGTTTTTT. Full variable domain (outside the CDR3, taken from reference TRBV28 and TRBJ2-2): DVKVTQSSRYLVKRTGEKVFLECVQDMDHENMFWYRQDPGLGLRLIYFSYDVKMKEKGDIPEGYSVSREKKERFSLILESASTNQTSMYLCASSQDPGELFFGEGSRLTVL.

The CDR3 reads CASSWGGPQFPQFF. CDR3 nucleotides: TGTGCCAGCAGCTGGGGGGGACCCCAATTCCCCCAGTTCTTC. The chain has TRBV5-4 and TRBJ2-1; TRBD2 matches 7 bases. The CDR3 runs 14 residues. The junction had 13 bases not matched to a gene; V was cut back by 3 bases and J by 13 bases. Germline V CDR1 and CDR2: SGHNT, YYREEE (reference sequence). Variable domain in full (rest from reference TRBV5-4 and TRBJ2-1): ETGVTQSPTHLIKTRGQQVTLRCSSQSGHNTVSWYQQALGQGPQFIFQYYREEENGRGNFPPRFSGLQFPNYSSELNVNALELDDSALYLCASSWGGPQFPQFFGPGTRLTVL.